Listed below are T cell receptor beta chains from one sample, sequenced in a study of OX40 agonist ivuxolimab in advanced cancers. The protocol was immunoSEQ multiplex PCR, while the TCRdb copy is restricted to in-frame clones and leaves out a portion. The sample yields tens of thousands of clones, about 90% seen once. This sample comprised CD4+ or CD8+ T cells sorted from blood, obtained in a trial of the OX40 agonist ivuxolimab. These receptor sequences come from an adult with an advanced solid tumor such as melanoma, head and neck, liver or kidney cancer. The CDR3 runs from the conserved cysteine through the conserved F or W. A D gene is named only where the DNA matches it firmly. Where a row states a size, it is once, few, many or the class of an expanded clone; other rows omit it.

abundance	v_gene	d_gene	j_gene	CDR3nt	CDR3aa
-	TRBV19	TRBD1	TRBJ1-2	TGTGCCAGTAGTATCGTAGGACAGGGTCGTGGCTACACCTTC	CASSIVGQGRGYTF
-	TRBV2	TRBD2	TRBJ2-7	TGTGCCAGCAACCCTAGCGGGTTTAAATACGAGCAGTACTTC	CASNPSGFKYEQYF
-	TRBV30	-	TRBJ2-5	TGTGCCTCACTGGGGGATGCTCAAGAGACCCAGTACTTC	CASLGDAQETQYF
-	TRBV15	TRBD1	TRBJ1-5	TGTGCCACCAGCAGACGGGACAGGGCCCTAAAACAGCATTTT	CATSRRDRALKQHF
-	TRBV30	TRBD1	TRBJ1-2	TGTGCCTGGGGTAGGGACAGACCCTATGGCTACACCTTC	CAWGRDRPYGYTF
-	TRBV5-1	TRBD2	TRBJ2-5	TGCGCCAGCAGCTTGTCGACTAGCTCGGAGACCCAGTACTTC	CASSLSTSSETQYF
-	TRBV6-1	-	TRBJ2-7	TGTGCCAGTTCCGGATTCTCCTACGAGCAGTACTTC	CASSGFSYEQYF
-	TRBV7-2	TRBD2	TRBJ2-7	TGTGCCAGCAGCTTCGATCGGGGGGTAGCGGGAGAGTGGTACTTC	CASSFDRGVAGEWYF
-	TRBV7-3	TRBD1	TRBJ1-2	TGTGCCAGCAGCTTAGGACAGGGGGACTATGGCTACACCTTC	CASSLGQGDYGYTF
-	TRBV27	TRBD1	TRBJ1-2	TGTGCCAGCAGTCGTCCGGGACAGGGGGCACGCGGCTACACCTTC	CASSRPGQGARGYTF
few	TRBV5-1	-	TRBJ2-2	TGCGCCAGCAGCTTGTTTGGGGGGGCTGGCACCGGGGAGCTGTTTTTT	CASSLFGGAGTGELFF
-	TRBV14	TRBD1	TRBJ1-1	TGTGCCAGCAGCCTTCGGACAGGGCCGAACACTGAAGCTTTCTTT	CASSLRTGPNTEAFF
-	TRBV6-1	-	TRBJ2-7	TGTGCCAGCAGGACTCCAGGGAGTAACTCCTACGAGCAGTACTTC	CASRTPGSNSYEQYF
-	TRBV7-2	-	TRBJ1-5	TGTGCCAGCACCAACACAGGGATCGTTCAGCCCCAGCATTTT	CASTNTGIVQPQHF
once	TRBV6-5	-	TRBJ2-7	TGTGCCAGCAGGAAGCAGGGAGTGGCGGGCGAGCAGTACTTC	CASRKQGVAGEQYF
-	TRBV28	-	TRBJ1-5	TGTGCCAGCAGTTTATGGGTTTTAGGACAGACTAATCAGCCCCAGCATTTT	CASSLWVLGQTNQPQHF
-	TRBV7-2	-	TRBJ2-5	TGTGCCAGCAGACCTGCGGACCGCCAAGAGACCCAGTACTTC	CASRPADRQETQYF
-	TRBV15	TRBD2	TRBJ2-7	TGTGCCACCAGCAGAGGCGGTAGCGGGATCTACGAGCAGTACTTC	CATSRGGSGIYEQYF
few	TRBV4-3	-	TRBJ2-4	TGCGCCAGCAGCCAAGATGGTCGGCAGGGGCCCCCAAAGGACATTCAGTACTTC	CASSQDGRQGPPKDIQYF
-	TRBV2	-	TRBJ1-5	TGTGCCAGCGGTGGAGAGTACCCTGACGGTCAGCCCCAGCATTTT	CASGGEYPDGQPQHF
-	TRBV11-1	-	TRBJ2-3	TGTGCCAGCAGCTTACGGCAGGGGGGGACAGATACGCAGTATTTT	CASSLRQGGTDTQYF
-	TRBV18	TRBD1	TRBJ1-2	TGTGCCAGCTCACCACCTGGGAACAGGGGGAGTGGTGGCTACACCTTC	CASSPPGNRGSGGYTF
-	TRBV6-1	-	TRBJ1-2	TGTGCCAGCAGTGATCGGGGGGAGAATGGCTACACCTTC	CASSDRGENGYTF